These T cell receptor beta chains were read from a single sample in a study of blood T cell repertoires in COVID-19. Assay: immunoSEQ multiplex PCR; the TCRdb copy retains only in-frame clones and omits some. The sample shows 250,000 to 350,000 clones, roughly 91% of them seen only once. The material sequenced was peripheral blood. The source is a man aged 25-45 years with acute or convalescent COVID-19. Each CDR3 is given with its conserved first and last residue. D genes are given only for firm matches. Rows give clone size only sometimes, using once, few, many, or a class for an expanded clone.

v_call	d_call	clone_size	j_call	cdr3_nt	cdr3_aa
TRBV12-3/TRBV12-4	NA	NA	TRBJ2-3	TGTGCCAGCAGTTTTCGAGATACGCAGTATTTT	CASSFRDTQYF
TRBV6-5	TRBD1	NA	TRBJ1-3	TGTGCCAGCAGAGTCACAGGGGTTTCTGGAAACACCATATATTTT	CASRVTGVSGNTIYF
TRBV5-1	TRBD2	NA	TRBJ2-1	TGCGCCAGCAGCCCAGGACTAGGGACCGGGCAGTTCTTC	CASSPGLGTGQFF
TRBV5-1	NA	NA	TRBJ2-1	TGCGCCAGCAGCTACGGGTATGGCTCCTACAATGAGCAGTTCTTC	CASSYGYGSYNEQFF
TRBV2	NA	NA	TRBJ2-2	TGTGCCAGCGAACCGGAGACCGGGGAGCTGTTTTTT	CASEPETGELFF
TRBV28	NA	NA	TRBJ2-2	TGTGCCAGCAGTTTCGTTGGGGGCCGGGAGCTGTTTTTT	CASSFVGGRELFF
TRBV24-1	TRBD1	few	TRBJ1-1	TGTGCCACCAGTTTAAGAGACAGGGGAGTTATGAACACTGAAGCTTTCTTT	CATSLRDRGVMNTEAFF
TRBV7-9	NA	NA	TRBJ1-1	TGTGCCAGCAGCTTAGTGGACAGCCCAAACACTGAAGCTTTCTTT	CASSLVDSPNTEAFF
TRBV5-1	TRBD1	once	TRBJ1-1	TGCGCCAGCAGCTTGGACAGGGGGGCACGGACTGAAGCTTTCTTT	CASSLDRGARTEAFF
TRBV27	TRBD1	NA	TRBJ1-5	TGTGCCAGCAGTCCTGACAGGGGAGGCAATCAGCCCCAGCATTTT	CASSPDRGGNQPQHF
TRBV28	NA	NA	TRBJ1-2	TGTGCCAGCAGGCCGAACGGAGGGGTTAATGGCTACACCTTC	CASRPNGGVNGYTF
TRBV20-1	NA	NA	TRBJ1-1	TGCAGTGCCTCCCTGGAGCGAGCTTTCTTT	CSASLERAFF
TRBV5-1	NA	NA	TRBJ1-1	TGCGCCAGCAGCTCCGACGGTCCCGGGAGGAACACTGAAGCTTTCTTT	CASSSDGPGRNTEAFF
TRBV29-1	NA	NA	TRBJ2-7	TGCAGCGCTGCGGACTACGAGCAGTACTTC	CSAADYEQYF
TRBV10-1	NA	NA	TRBJ2-5	TGCGCCAGCAGTGAGTCTGGGGCTTTAGGGGCCCAGTACTTC	CASSESGALGAQYF
TRBV7-9	NA	NA	TRBJ2-4	TGTGCCAGCAGCTTACCCCCGGGGGGCCGAAAAAACATTCAGTACTTC	CASSLPPGGRKNIQYF
TRBV5-1	NA	NA	TRBJ2-1	TGCGCCAGCAGCTCCCGACAGCAGTACAATGAGCAGTTCTTC	CASSSRQQYNEQFF
TRBV3-1/TRBV3-2	TRBD1	NA	TRBJ1-4	TGTGCCAGCAGCCAAGGACAGGGCTTTAATGAAAAACTGTTTTTT	CASSQGQGFNEKLFF
TRBV5-1	NA	NA	TRBJ1-3	TGCGCCAGCAGCTTATCAGGGTATGGAAACACCATATATTTT	CASSLSGYGNTIYF
TRBV7-8	TRBD2	few	TRBJ2-1	TGTGCCAGCAGCTTAAAGGATTCTGGGGTAGCGACTAGCGCAAACAATGAGCAGTTCTTC	CASSLKDSGVATSANNEQFF
TRBV7-9	NA	NA	TRBJ1-1	TGTGCCAGCAGTACAGGGAACACTGAAGCTTTCTTT	CASSTGNTEAFF
TRBV6-5	NA	NA	TRBJ2-1	TGTGCCAGCAGTCGCAAAAACGGTGAGCAGTTCTTC	CASSRKNGEQFF